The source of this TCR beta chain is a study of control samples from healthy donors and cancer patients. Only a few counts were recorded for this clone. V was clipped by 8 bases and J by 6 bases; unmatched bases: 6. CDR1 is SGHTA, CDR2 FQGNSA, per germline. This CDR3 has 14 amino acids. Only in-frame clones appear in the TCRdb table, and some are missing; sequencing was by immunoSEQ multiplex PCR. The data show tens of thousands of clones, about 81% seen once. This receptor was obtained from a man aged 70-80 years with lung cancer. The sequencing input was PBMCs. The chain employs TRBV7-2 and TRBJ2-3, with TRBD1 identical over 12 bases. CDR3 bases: TGTGCCAGCGGCCGGGACAGGGGGCCCGATACGCAGTATTTT. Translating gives CASGRDRGPDTQYF.